This T cell receptor (beta chain) appears in the sequencing data of a study of cytomegalovirus exposure and HLA in healthy donors. Notes on the study in general: Cytomegalovirus status, reportedly, was diagnosed with high specificity and sensitivity by the classifier. TCR beta V- and J-gene trimming was later associated with a missense DCLRE1C variant. Specific recognition of CMV antigens was confirmed in vitro for a few chains (all CMV-associated).

13 Jbeta primers and 60 Vbeta primers were used for the PCR. Repertoires were generated with immunoSEQ multiplex PCR, while TCRdb's copy carries only in-frame clones and drops some. Among some 180,000 clones, 70% to 80% were seen once, and the ten largest hold roughly 1.5%. In regard to this clone: Its antigen is unknown.

Germline V gives CDR1 MDHEN, CDR2 SYDVKM. V shed 6 bases and J 8 bases; nucleotides not matched to a gene: 16. The CDR3 is 16 amino acids. The genes are TRBV28 and TRBJ1-2, with 9 bases aligning to TRBD1. The sequence derives from a man between 18 and 29 years old in good health and CMV-seronegative. Sequences were obtained from PBMCs. This chain's CDR3 is CASRVAGTGHRLGYTF. Here the CDR3 DNA reads TGTGCCAGCAGAGTCGCCGGGACAGGGCATCGGTTGGGCTACACCTTC.